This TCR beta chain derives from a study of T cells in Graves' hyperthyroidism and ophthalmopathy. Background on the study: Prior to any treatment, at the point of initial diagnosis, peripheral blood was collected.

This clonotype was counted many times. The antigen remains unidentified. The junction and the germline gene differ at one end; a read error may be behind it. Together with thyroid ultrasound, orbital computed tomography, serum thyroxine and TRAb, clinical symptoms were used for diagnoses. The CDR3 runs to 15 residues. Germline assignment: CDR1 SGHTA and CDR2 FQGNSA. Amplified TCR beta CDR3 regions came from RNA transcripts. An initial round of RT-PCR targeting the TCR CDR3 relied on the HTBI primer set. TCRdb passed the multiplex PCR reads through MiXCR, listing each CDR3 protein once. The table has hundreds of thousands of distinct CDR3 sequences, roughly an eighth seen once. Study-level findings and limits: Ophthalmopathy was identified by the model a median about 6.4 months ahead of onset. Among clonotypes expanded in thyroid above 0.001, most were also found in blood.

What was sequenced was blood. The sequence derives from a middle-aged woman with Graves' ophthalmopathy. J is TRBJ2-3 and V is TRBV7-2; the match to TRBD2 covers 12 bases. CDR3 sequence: CASSLAGGITDTQYF. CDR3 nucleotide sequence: TGTGCCAGCAGCCTAGCGGGAGGGATCACAGATACGCAGTATTTT.